This T cell receptor (beta chain) was sequenced in a study of blood T cell repertoires in COVID-19. Across the whole study: Collection of acute and convalescent COVID-19 samples took place in the United States, Italy and Spain. Sources were T cells, B-cell-depleted T cells, or PBMCs; the material itself was cDNA or gDNA.

The CDR3 has 17 residues. Germline V gene sequence: CDR1 KGHSH, CDR2 LQKENI. V shed 3 bases and J 2 bases; nucleotides not matched to a gene: 9. Authors' analysis steps: Cell counts per sample came from amplifying reference gene primers. Sequencing was performed with immunoSEQ multiplex PCR; in TCRdb, only in-frame clones are kept and a portion is missing. For V, J and clone size, that table is used; D and trimming come from the DNA. The table has approximately 89,000 clones, around 92% seen once. What was sequenced was peripheral blood. This sequence originates from a woman aged 55 to 70 with active COVID-19. This chain joins TRBV18 and TRBJ1-2; TRBD1 matches at 10 bases. The CDR3 coding sequence is TGTGCCAGCTCACCCAGGACAGGGGGTGGTAAGAACTATGGCTACACCTTC. It is translated as CASSPRTGGGKNYGYTF.